One and the same sample provided the 23 T cell receptor beta chains below, sequenced in a study of blood T cell repertoires in COVID-19. The table came from immunoSEQ multiplex PCR; TCRdb's copy has only in-frame clones and leaves some out. The data show 90,000 to 120,000 clones, with 80% to 95% seen just once and 0.97% held by the top ten. Sequenced material: peripheral blood. Every receptor here comes from a man in his sixties with acute or convalescent COVID-19.

As DNA, the CDR3 is TGTGCCAGCAGCGCAAGGGCAGGGCGGTCCTACGAGCAGTACTTC. Amino acid sequence: CASSARAGRSYEQYF. The rearrangement uses TRBV7-2 and TRBJ2-7, with TRBD1 as a possible D gene (5 bases). The CDR3 covers 15 residues. V lost 5 bases and J 1 base, leaving 15 bases between the germline ends. Germline-derived CDR1 and CDR2 are SGHTA and FQGNSA.

V usage is TRBV18 and J usage is TRBJ2-1; D not certain. This CDR3 region has 15 residues. The germline V and J ends were trimmed by 3 bases and 1 base, with 10 bases remaining between them. Germline V CDR1 and CDR2: KGHSH, LQKENI. The CDR3 reads CASSPSVQSYNEQFF. In nucleotides, the CDR3 is TGTGCCAGCTCACCGTCGGTCCAATCCTACAATGAGCAGTTCTTC.

This chain joins TRBV30 and TRBJ1-2; TRBD1 matches 7 bases. Germline-derived CDR1 and CDR2 are GTSNPN and SVGIG (reference sequence). CDR3 length: 13 residues. J lost 8 bases, V lost 3 bases, and 9 bases had no gene match. The CDR3 coding sequence is TGTGCCTGGAGATCGGAAACAGGGGTAGGCTACACCTTC. Its translation is CAWRSETGVGYTF.

The chain uses TRBV5-1 and TRBJ2-3; the D gene is possibly TRBD1 (5 bases). V lost 0 bases and J lost 2, with 10 bases in between. This CDR3 has 15 residues. Germline loops: CDR1 SGHRS, CDR2 YFSETQ. The CDR3 coding sequence is TGCGCCAGCAGCTTGGCAGGGATCTTCACAGATACGCAGTATTTT. Its protein is CASSLAGIFTDTQYF.

The rearrangement links TRBV3-1 (or the pseudogene TRBV3-2) to TRBJ2-3; D gene uncertain. Per germline, CDR1 LGHDT and CDR2 YNNKEL (reference sequence). CDR3 length: 15 residues. V lost 4 bases to trimming and J lost 1 base, with 12 bases between them. The CDR3 DNA is TGTGCCAGCAGCCCCCCCCGAGTAGGCACAGATACGCAGTATTTT. Amino acid sequence: CASSPPRVGTDTQYF.

This chain joins TRBV2 and TRBJ2-7; maybe TRBD1 (7 bases). Germline CDR1 SNHLY, CDR2 FYNNEI. Trimming removed 6 bases from V and 6 bases from J, with 21 bases in between. The length of the CDR3 is 15 residues. The CDR3 is CASSGRRGLWAEQYF. CDR3 DNA sequence: TGTGCCAGCAGCGGAAGGAGGGGGCTTTGGGCCGAGCAGTACTTC.

This clone was seen once. The chain couples TRBV29-1 to TRBJ1-5; D possibly corresponds to TRBD1 (6 bases). The CDR3 totals 13 residues. V was trimmed by 4 bases and J by 2 bases, leaving 9 bases between them. The germline V gene encodes CDR1 SQVTM and CDR2 ANQGSEA. The CDR3 DNA reads as TGCAGCGTTGCAGGGGCGGGCAATCAGCCCCAGCATTTT. This codes for CSVAGAGNQPQHF.

This clone was detected once. V and J are TRBV7-2 and TRBJ2-7, with D unclear. Deletions cut 3 bases from V and 3 bases from J, with 15 bases between. The CDR3 sequence is 15 residues long. Looked up from germline, CDR1 is SGHTA and CDR2 is FQGNSA. The CDR3, as DNA: TGTGCCAGCAGCTTGGGCCAGTCGCCCGGCTACGAGCAGTACTTC. Its translation: CASSLGQSPGYEQYF.

This clone was found a few times. The germline gene is not matched at one end of the junction; a read error may be the cause. This chain joins TRBV18 and TRBJ2-7, with 8 bases aligning to TRBD1. The CDR3 is made up of 14 amino acids. Germline V lookup: CDR1 KGHSH, CDR2 LQKENI. The CDR3 here is CASSPPTGAYEQYF. As DNA, the CDR3 is TGTGCCAGCTCCCCACCGACAGGGGCCTACGAGCAGTACTTC.

The DNA for the CDR3 is TGTGCCAGCACCTTTACAGGGGACTATCAGCCCCAGCATTTT. Amino acid sequence: CASTFTGDYQPQHF. The chain combines TRBV28 with TRBJ1-5, with TRBD1 identical over 7 bases. V lost 7 bases and J lost 5; bases outside the gene matches: 8. Germline V CDR1 and CDR2: MDHEN, SYDVKM. CDR3 size: 14 residues.

This chain connects TRBV4-1 to TRBJ1-1; D remains ambiguous. The CDR3 is 14 residues long. Trimming cost V 4 bases and J 1 base, with 10 bases left between them. Germline CDR1 reads MGHRA; CDR2 reads YSYEKL. CDR3 DNA sequence: TGCGCCAGCAGCCTTCAAACAGAGAACACTGAAGCTTTCTTT. It is translated as CASSLQTENTEAFF.

This chain connects TRBV6-5 to TRBJ2-7, with 11 bases lining up with TRBD1. Trimming took 0 bases from V and 6 from J; bases not matched to a gene: 4. CDR1 and CDR2 from the germline V gene are MNHEY and SVGAGI. The CDR3 covers 15 residues. The CDR3 spells CASSYSWTGGSEQYF. Written as DNA, the CDR3 is TGTGCCAGCAGTTACTCGTGGACAGGGGGCAGCGAGCAGTACTTC.

The chain employs TRBV11-2 and TRBJ2-7; no clear D gene. CDR3 size: 11 residues. V gave up 5 bases and J gave up 2 bases, with 4 bases separating them. Germline CDR1 is SGHAT and CDR2 is FQNNGV. CDR3 residues: CASSRTYEQYF. Written as DNA, the CDR3 is TGTGCCAGCAGCCGTACCTACGAGCAGTACTTC.

This chain uses TRBV3-1 (or the pseudogene TRBV3-2) with TRBJ2-3; D is possibly TRBD2 (6 bases). The V end lost 11 bases, the J end lost 6 bases, and 18 bases lay between the germline ends. Germline assignment: CDR1 LGHDT and CDR2 YNNKEL (reference sequence). The CDR3 extends over 13 amino acids. CDR3 sequence (DNA): TGTGCCTCCCAGAGTCGGGGGAGGGATACGCAGTATTTT. Protein: CASQSRGRDTQYF.

V gene TRBV9 combines with J gene TRBJ2-5; weak D call: TRBD2 (6 bases). The CDR3 is made up of 14 amino acids. Germline V gene lookup returns CDR1 SGDLS and CDR2 YYNGEE. V lost 3 bases to trimming and J lost 3 bases, with 12 bases between them. The CDR3 sequence is CASSAGTLKETQYF. The CDR3 bases are TGTGCCAGCAGCGCCGGGACTTTGAAAGAGACCCAGTACTTC.

The rearrangement joins TRBV5-1 to TRBJ2-3; 8 nucleotides line up with TRBD2. The CDR3 has 16 amino acids. Germline values: CDR1 SGHRS, CDR2 YFSETQ. With V trimmed by 2 bases and J by 2 bases, 7 bases remained unmatched. CDR3 protein: CASSLGSGTTTDTQYF. In DNA, the CDR3 is TGCGCCAGCAGCTTAGGTAGCGGGACAACCACAGATACGCAGTATTTT.

The chain joins TRBV28 to TRBJ2-1, with D unresolved. V lost 2 bases, J lost 8 bases, and 10 bases lay in between. The CDR3 has 13 amino acids. In germline, CDR1 is MDHEN, CDR2 SYDVKM. CDR3 protein: CASSLVVPDEQFF. The CDR3 nucleotides are TGTGCCAGCAGTTTAGTAGTCCCGGATGAGCAGTTCTTC.

DNA of the CDR3: TGTGCCAGCAGCTTAGGGAGAAGTGCCTACGAGCAGTACTTC. It translates to CASSLGRSAYEQYF. V is TRBV7-8 and J is TRBJ2-7; D is unclear. The CDR3 loop spans 14 amino acids. The V and J ends lost 1 base and 2 bases respectively, with 9 bases between them. Germline V gene lookup returns CDR1 SGHVS and CDR2 FQNEAQ.

The genes are TRBV30 and TRBJ1-2; 9 nucleotides match TRBD1. In germline, CDR1 is GTSNPN, CDR2 SVGIG (reference sequence). V gave up 3 bases and J gave up 4 bases; unmatched junction bases: 9. This CDR3 comprises 15 residues. CDR3 in DNA: TGTGCCTGGAGGTTGATCCGGGACAGGGCCTATGGCTACACCTTC. This translates into CAWRLIRDRAYGYTF.

The J gene is TRBJ1-4, the V gene TRBV6-2 or TRBV6-3; TRBD1 matches 7 bases. This CDR3 is 15 amino acids long. V was clipped by 6 bases and J by 8 bases; unmatched bases: 12. The germline gives CDR1 MNHEY, CDR2 SVGEGT. CDR3 DNA: TGTGCCAGCAGGCCTACAGGGGCCAGAGGGGAAAAACTGTTTTTT. Translation gives CASRPTGARGEKLFF.

V gene TRBV5-4 combines with J gene TRBJ2-5; TRBD2 aligns across 7 bases. The CDR3 totals 16 residues. Germline values: CDR1 SGHNT, CDR2 YYREEE (reference sequence). The junction had 11 bases not matched to a gene; V was cut back by 3 bases and J by 3 bases. The CDR3 protein is CASSWGGRGRKETQYF. CDR3 nucleotides: TGTGCCAGCAGCTGGGGGGGGAGGGGTAGAAAAGAGACCCAGTACTTC.

DNA for the CDR3: TGCGCCAGCAGCCCAACTCGGGGTCAGGGGGTTTACTATGGCTACACCTTC. As protein: CASSPTRGQGVYYGYTF. The V and J genes are TRBV5-1 and TRBJ1-2; TRBD1 aligns across 7 bases. CDR1 SGHRS and CDR2 YFSETQ come from the germline V gene. The CDR3 runs to 17 residues. Trimming took 4 bases from V and 3 from J; bases not matched to a gene: 15.

The chain carries TRBV6-6 and TRBJ2-2; 13 nucleotides match TRBD2. The CDR3 runs to 20 residues. Germline assignment: CDR1 MNHNY and CDR2 SVGAGI (reference sequence). J gave up 5 bases and V 5 bases, and 17 bases lay outside the gene matches. CDR3 loop: CASSPTSGRGYRTGTGELFF. CDR3 in DNA: TGTGCCAGCAGTCCAACTAGCGGGAGGGGCTATCGAACAGGTACCGGGGAGCTGTTTTTT.